The clone carrying this T cell receptor beta chain was seen repeatedly, ten times or more. Unique molecular identifiers were incorporated into the prepared TCRbeta library. TCRdb recomputed calls from the PCR reads with MiXCR, one row per CDR3 protein. Found here are under 300,000 distinct CDR3 sequences, 9.7% of them singletons; the top ten hold 5.1%. These data belong to a study of T-cell reconstitution after alpha-beta-depleted transplantation in children. V was shortened by 0 bases and J by 0 bases, with 7 bases between the two germline ends. There are 14 residues in the CDR3. Germline V gene sequence: CDR1 SGDLS, CDR2 YYNGEE.

The rearrangement links TRBV9 to TRBJ2-7, with D tentatively TRBD2 (5 bases). The sequence was obtained from a human donor who donated a stem cell graft to a child with SCID. Sequencing was performed on PBMCs from the stem cell graft donor, taken from the stem cell graft. CDR3 loop: CASSVDGSSYEQYF. As DNA, the CDR3 is TGTGCCAGCAGCGTAGATGGGAGCTCCTACGAGCAGTACTTC.